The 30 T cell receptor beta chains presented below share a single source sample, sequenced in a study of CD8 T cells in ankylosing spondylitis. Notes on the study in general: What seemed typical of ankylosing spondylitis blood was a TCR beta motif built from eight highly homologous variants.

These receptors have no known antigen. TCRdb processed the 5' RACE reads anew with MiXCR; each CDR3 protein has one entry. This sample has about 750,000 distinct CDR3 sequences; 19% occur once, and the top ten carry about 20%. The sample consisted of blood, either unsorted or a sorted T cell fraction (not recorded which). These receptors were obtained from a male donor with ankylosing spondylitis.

CDR3 region: CASSLNPAGNEQFF. The CDR3 region has the DNA TGTGCCAGCAGCTTAAATCCTGCCGGGAATGAGCAGTTCTTC. The V and J genes are TRBV7-3 and TRBJ2-1; D gene uncertain. V lost 1 base, J lost 7 bases, and 11 bases lay in between. The CDR3 runs 14 residues. Germline CDR1 is SGHTA and CDR2 is FQGTGA.

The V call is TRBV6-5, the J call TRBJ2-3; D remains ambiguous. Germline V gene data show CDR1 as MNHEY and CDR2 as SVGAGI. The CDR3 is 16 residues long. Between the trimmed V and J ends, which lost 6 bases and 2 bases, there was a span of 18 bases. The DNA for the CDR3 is TGTGCCAGCAGAAGATGGGCCTCCAACCCCACAGATACGCAGTATTTT. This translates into CASRRWASNPTDTQYF.

CDR3 in DNA: TGTGCCAGCAGCTTGGCCCTCGGCACAACTAATGAAAAACTGTTTTTT. This sequence encodes CASSLALGTTNEKLFF. This rearrangement joins TRBV7-9 to TRBJ1-4; D remains ambiguous. The ends were cut back, 3 bases at V and 0 bases at J, with 11 bases in the middle. In germline, CDR1 is SEHNR, CDR2 FQNEAQ (reference sequence). The length of the CDR3 is 16 residues. The full variable domain, in which reference TRBV7-9 and TRBJ1-4 provide the parts outside the CDR3, is DTGVSQNPRHKITKRGQNVTFRCDPISEHNRLYWYRQTLGQGPEFLTYFQNEAQLEKSRLLSDRFSAERPKGSFSTLEIQRTEQGDSAMYLCASSLALGTTNEKLFFGSGTQLSVL.

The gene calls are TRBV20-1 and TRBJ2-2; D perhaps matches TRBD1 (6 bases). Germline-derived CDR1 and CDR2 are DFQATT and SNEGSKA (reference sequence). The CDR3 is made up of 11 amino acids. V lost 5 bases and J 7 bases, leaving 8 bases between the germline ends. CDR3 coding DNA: TGCAGTGCTGAGGACAGCGGGGAGCTGTTTTTT. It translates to CSAEDSGELFF.

In DNA, the CDR3 is TGTGCCAGCCGCCTAGAGGGGATCACGCAGTATTTT. Translation gives CASRLEGITQYF. V and J are TRBV25-1 and TRBJ2-3; the D gene could be TRBD1 or TRBD2 (5 bases each). The CDR3 spans 12 residues. The germline V and J ends were trimmed by 8 bases and 9 bases, with 15 bases remaining between them. Germline CDR1 and CDR2: MGHDK and SYGVNS. Based on the CDR3 plus reference TRBV25-1 and TRBJ2-3, the full variable domain is EADIYQTPRYLVIGTGKKITLECSQTMGHDKMYWYQQDPGMELHLIHYSYGVNSTEKGDLSSESTVSRIRTEHFPLTLESARPSHTSQYLCASRLEGITQYFGPGTRLTVL.

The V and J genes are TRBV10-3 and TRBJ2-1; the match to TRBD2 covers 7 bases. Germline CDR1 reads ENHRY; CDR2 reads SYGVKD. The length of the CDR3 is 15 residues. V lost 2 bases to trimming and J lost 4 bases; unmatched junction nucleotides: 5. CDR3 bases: TGTGCCATCAGTGAGCCTAGCGGAGTTTACAATGAGCAGTTCTTC. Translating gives CAISEPSGVYNEQFF.

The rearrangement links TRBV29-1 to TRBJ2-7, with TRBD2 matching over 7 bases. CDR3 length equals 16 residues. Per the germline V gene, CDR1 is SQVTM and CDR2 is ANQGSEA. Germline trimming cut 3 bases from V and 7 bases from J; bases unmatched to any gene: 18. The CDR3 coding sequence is TGCAGCGTTGAGAGGGAGGGTAGACAGACCCCTTGGGAGCAGTACTTC. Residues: CSVEREGRQTPWEQYF.

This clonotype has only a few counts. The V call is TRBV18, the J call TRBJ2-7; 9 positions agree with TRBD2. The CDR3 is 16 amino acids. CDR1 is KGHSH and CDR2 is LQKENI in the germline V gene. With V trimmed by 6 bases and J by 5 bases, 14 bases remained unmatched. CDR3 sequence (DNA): TGTGCCAGCTCGCCTACCTCGCGGGAGGGCCGCAACGAGCAGTACTTC. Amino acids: CASSPTSREGRNEQYF.

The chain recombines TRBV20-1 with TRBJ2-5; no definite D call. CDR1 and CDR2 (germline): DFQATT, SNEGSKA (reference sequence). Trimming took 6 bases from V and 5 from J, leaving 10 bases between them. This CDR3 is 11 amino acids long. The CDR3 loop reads CSAMGDETQYF. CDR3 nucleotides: TGCAGTGCCATGGGCGACGAGACCCAGTACTTC.

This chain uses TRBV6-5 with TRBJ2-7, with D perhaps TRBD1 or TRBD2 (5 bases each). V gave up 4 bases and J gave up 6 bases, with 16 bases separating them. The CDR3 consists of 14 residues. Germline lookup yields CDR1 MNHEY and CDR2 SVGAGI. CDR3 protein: CASSSPGRGPEQYF. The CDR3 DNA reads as TGTGCCAGCAGTTCCCCGGGACGGGGACCCGAGCAGTACTTC.

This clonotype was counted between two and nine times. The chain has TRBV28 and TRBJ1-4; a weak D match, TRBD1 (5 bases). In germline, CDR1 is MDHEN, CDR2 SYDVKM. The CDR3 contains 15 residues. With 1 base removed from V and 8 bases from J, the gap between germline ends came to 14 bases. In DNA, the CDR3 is TGTGCCAGCAGTTTATTCCTCGACAGTCGAGAAAAACTGTTTTTT. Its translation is CASSLFLDSREKLFF.

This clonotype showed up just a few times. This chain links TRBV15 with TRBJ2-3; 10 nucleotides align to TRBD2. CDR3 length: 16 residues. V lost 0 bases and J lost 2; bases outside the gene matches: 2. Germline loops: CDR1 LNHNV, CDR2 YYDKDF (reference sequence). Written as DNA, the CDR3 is TGTGCCACCAGCAGAGAACTAGCGGGGACCACAGATACGCAGTATTTT. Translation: CATSRELAGTTDTQYF.

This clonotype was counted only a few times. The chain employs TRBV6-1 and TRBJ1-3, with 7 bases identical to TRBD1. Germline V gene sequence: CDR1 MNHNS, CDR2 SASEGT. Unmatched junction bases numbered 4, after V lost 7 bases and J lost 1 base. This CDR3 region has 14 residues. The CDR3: CASIRGDSGNTIYF. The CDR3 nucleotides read TGTGCCAGCATCAGGGGGGATTCTGGAAACACCATATATTTT.

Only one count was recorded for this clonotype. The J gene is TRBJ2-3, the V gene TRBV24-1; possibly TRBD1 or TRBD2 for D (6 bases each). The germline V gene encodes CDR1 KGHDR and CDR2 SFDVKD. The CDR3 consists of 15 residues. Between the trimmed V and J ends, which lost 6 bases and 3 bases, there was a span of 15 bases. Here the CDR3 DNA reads TGTGCCACCAGTATGGGGGGCAAAGTGACAGATACGCAGTATTTT. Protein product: CATSMGGKVTDTQYF.

The CDR3 here is CSAKDRLALNIQYF. The CDR3 bases are TGCAGTGCTAAGGACAGACTAGCATTGAACATTCAGTACTTC. V is TRBV20-1 and J is TRBJ2-4, with TRBD2 as a possible D gene (7 bases). Trimming stripped 4 bases from V and 7 bases from J, with 17 bases between. The CDR3 has 14 amino acids. Germline V gene sequence: CDR1 DFQATT, CDR2 SNEGSKA (reference sequence).

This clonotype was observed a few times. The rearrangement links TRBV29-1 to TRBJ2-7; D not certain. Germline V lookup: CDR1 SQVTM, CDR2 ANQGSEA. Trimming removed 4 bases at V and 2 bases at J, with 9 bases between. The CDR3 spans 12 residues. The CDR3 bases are TGCAGCGTTGGGACGGTGGCCTACGAGCAGTACTTC. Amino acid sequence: CSVGTVAYEQYF.

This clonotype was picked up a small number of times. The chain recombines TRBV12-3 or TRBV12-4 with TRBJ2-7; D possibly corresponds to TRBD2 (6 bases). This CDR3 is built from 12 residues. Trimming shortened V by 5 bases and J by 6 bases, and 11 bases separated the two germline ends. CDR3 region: CASSPGTAEQYF. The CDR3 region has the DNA TGTGCCAGCAGTCCTGGGACTGCCGAGCAGTACTTC.

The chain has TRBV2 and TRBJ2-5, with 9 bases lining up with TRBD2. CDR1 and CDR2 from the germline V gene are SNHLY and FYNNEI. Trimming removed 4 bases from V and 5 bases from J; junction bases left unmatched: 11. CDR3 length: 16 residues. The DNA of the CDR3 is TGTGCCAGCAGTGCGCAAAGCGGGAGGACTGCGGAGACCCAGTACTTC. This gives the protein CASSAQSGRTAETQYF.

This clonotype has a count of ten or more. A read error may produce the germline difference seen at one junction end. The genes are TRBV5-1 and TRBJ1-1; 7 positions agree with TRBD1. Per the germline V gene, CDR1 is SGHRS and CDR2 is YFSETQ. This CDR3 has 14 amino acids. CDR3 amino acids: CASSTGQPNTEAFF. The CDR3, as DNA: TGTGCCAGCAGTACGGGACAGCCGAACACTGAAGCTTTCTTT.

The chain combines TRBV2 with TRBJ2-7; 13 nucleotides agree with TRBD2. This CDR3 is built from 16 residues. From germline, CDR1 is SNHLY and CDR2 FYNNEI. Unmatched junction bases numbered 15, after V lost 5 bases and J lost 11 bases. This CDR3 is CASSPRSPGLAGAKYF. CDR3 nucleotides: TGTGCCAGCAGTCCACGATCCCCCGGACTAGCGGGGGCCAAGTACTTC.

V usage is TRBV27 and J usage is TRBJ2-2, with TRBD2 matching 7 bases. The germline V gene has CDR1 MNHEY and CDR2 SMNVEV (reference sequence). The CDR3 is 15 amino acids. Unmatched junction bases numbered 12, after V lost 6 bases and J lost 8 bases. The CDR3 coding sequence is TGTGCCAGCAGGGCCAGCGGGATGCTGGGGGGGGAGCTGTTTTTT. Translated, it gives CASRASGMLGGELFF.

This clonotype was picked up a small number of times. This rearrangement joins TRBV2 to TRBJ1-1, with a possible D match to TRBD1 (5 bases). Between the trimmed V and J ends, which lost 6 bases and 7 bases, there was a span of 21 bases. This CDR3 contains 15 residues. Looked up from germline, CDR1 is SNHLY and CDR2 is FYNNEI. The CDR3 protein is CASRPPTGRGVEAFF. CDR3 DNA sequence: TGTGCCAGCAGACCCCCCACAGGACGGGGCGTTGAAGCTTTCTTT.

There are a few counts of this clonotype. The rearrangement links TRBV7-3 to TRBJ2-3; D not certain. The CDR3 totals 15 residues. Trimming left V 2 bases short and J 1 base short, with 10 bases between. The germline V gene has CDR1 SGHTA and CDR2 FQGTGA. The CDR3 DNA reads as TGTGCCAGCAGCTTAGGGGTCGCCGGCACAGATACGCAGTATTTT. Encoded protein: CASSLGVAGTDTQYF. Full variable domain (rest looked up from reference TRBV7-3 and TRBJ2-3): GAGVSQTPSNKVTEKGKYVELRCDPISGHTALYWYRQSLGQGPEFLIYFQGTGAADDSGLPNDRFFAVRPEGSVSTLKIQRTERGDSAVYLCASSLGVAGTDTQYFGPGTRLTVL.

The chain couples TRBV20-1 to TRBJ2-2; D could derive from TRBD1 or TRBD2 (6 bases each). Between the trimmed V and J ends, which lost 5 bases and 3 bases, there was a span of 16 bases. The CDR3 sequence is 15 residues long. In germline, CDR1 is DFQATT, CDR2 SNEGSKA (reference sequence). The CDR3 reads CSAGSGALYTGELFF. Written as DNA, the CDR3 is TGCAGTGCTGGGTCGGGGGCCTTATACACCGGGGAGCTGTTTTTT.

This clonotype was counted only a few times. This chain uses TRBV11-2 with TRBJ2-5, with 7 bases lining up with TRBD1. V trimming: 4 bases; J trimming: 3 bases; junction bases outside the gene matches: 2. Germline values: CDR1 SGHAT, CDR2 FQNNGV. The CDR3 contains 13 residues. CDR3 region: CASSSTGEETQYF. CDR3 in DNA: TGTGCCAGCAGCTCTACAGGGGAAGAGACCCAGTACTTC.

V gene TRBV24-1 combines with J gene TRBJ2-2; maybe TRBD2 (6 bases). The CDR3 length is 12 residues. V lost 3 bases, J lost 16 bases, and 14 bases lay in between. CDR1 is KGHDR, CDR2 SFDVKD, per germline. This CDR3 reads CATSDIYGLPFF. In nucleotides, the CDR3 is TGTGCCACCAGTGATATATACGGACTACCGTTTTTT.

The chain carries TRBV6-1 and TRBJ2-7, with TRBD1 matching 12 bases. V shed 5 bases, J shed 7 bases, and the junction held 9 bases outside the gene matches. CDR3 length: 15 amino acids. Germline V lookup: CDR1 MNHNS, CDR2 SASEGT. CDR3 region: CASSKGGQGAQEQYF. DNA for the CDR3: TGTGCCAGCAGTAAGGGGGGACAGGGGGCGCAGGAGCAGTACTTC.

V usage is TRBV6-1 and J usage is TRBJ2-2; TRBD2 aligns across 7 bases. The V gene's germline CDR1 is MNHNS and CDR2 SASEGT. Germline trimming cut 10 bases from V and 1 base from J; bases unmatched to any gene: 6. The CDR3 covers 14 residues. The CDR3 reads CAIRSGENTGELFF. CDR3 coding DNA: TGTGCCATACGAAGCGGGGAGAACACCGGGGAGCTGTTTTTT.

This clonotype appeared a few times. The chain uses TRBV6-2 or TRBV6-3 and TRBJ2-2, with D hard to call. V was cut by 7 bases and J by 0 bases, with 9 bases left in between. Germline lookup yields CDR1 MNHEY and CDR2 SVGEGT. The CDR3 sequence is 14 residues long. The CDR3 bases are TGTGCCAGCACCCGGACGGCGAACACCGGGGAGCTGTTTTTT. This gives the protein CASTRTANTGELFF.

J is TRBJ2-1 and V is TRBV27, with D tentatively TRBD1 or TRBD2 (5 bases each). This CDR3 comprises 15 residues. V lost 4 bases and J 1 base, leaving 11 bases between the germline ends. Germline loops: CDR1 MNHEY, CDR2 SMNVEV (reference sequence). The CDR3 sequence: CASSWDAGSYNEQFF. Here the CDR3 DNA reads TGTGCCAGCAGTTGGGACGCTGGGTCCTACAATGAGCAGTTCTTC.